This paragraph covers one T cell receptor (beta chain) sequence. What it binds is not known. This specimen belongs to a study of T cell responses to AZD1222 COVID-19 vaccine. Overall study findings and caveats: Clonal diversity was possibly underestimated, and the donors were mostly white British, with more females. At study baseline, merely roughly 6 AZD1222 recipients were seropositive. In all cases, repertoires were sampled only after the peak T cell response. Dominant at 160-218 and 743-854, vaccine-associated CD4 TCRs also spanned spike.

The CDR3 loop spans 16 amino acids. Germline CDR1 is LNHDA and CDR2 is SQIVND (reference sequence). The germline V and J ends were trimmed by 7 bases and 5 bases, with 22 bases remaining between them. Using immunoSEQ multiplex PCR, the repertoire was profiled, and TCRdb retains in-frame clones only, with some absent. The sample contains more than 65,000 clones, 78% of which appear only once. The V and J genes are TRBV19 and TRBJ2-3, with D tentatively TRBD1 (5 bases). The clonotype comes from an adult in good health. The sequences come from peripheral blood, collected on day 0 of AZD1222 vaccination. CDR3 sequence reads: CASTLAGIGSGDTQYF. The CDR3 coding sequence is TGTGCCAGTACCCTGGCAGGGATCGGGTCAGGAGATACGCAGTATTTT.